One and the same sample provided the 16 T cell receptor beta chains below, sequenced in a study of cytomegalovirus exposure and HLA in healthy donors. The PCR made use of 60 Vbeta and 13 Jbeta primers. Clones were read by immunoSEQ multiplex PCR, and TCRdb kept only the in-frame ones, dropping some. The table includes 60,000 or so clones, about four fifths detected once. The source material was PBMCs. These receptors all stem from a man aged 40-49 years in good health and CMV-seronegative.

Only a few counts were recorded for this clone. The rearrangement joins TRBV4-3 to TRBJ1-4; 9 positions agree with TRBD1. Germline values: CDR1 LGHNA, CDR2 YSLEER. J gave up 10 bases and V 4 bases, and 1 base lay outside the gene matches. The CDR3 runs to 12 residues. The CDR3 DNA reads TGCGCCAGCAGCCGGGGACAGGGAAAACTGTTTTTT. Translated, it gives CASSRGQGKLFF.

The chain links TRBV4-3 to TRBJ2-7, with 11 bases aligning to TRBD2. Germline V gene lookup returns CDR1 LGHNA and CDR2 YSLEER. J gave up 2 bases and V 5 bases, and 8 bases lay outside the gene matches. CDR3 size: 16 residues. Here the CDR3 reads CASSVRLAGPPYEQYF. The CDR3, as DNA: TGCGCCAGCAGCGTCCGACTAGCGGGGCCTCCCTACGAGCAGTACTTC.

The chain combines TRBV30 with TRBJ2-3; 8 bases line up with TRBD1. This CDR3 region has 13 residues. V shed 5 bases and J 0 bases; nucleotides not matched to a gene: 1. The germline V gene encodes CDR1 GTSNPN and CDR2 SVGIG (reference sequence). Here the CDR3 reads CAWQGASTDTQYF. The CDR3, as DNA: TGTGCCTGGCAGGGGGCAAGCACAGATACGCAGTATTTT.

The rearrangement links TRBV11-2 to TRBJ2-7, with a possible D match to TRBD1 (5 bases). V was shortened by 1 base and J by 3 bases, with 7 bases between the two germline ends. The CDR3 length is 13 residues. Germline-derived CDR1 and CDR2 are SGHAT and FQNNGV. The chain's CDR3 is CASSLAGFYEQYF. The CDR3 nucleotides are TGTGCCAGCAGCTTAGCAGGGTTCTACGAGCAGTACTTC.

The rearrangement uses TRBV9 and TRBJ1-2; TRBD1 aligns across 8 bases. The V segment lost 3 bases and the J segment 8 bases; nucleotides outside the gene matches: 12. The CDR3 is made up of 15 amino acids. Germline CDR1 SGDLS, CDR2 YYNGEE. In DNA form, the CDR3 reads TGTGCCAGCAGCGCCGGGACCCGGACAGGGCGAGGCTACACCTTC. Amino acid sequence: CASSAGTRTGRGYTF.

The rearrangement links TRBV5-1 to TRBJ1-2; D possibly corresponds to TRBD1 (6 bases). This CDR3 comprises 13 residues. Trimming left V 2 bases short and J 2 bases short, with 7 bases between. The germline V gene has CDR1 SGHRS and CDR2 YFSETQ. The CDR3 loop is CASSLQGNYGYTF. CDR3 coding DNA: TGCGCCAGCAGCTTACAGGGAAACTATGGCTACACCTTC.

The V gene is TRBV27, the J gene TRBJ2-2, with 9 bases identical to TRBD2. Trimming removed 7 bases from V and 4 bases from J; junction bases left unmatched: 7. The CDR3 has 15 amino acids. Germline V CDR1 and CDR2: MNHEY, SMNVEV (reference sequence). The CDR3 DNA sequence: TGTGCCAGCAACGGCGGGGGGGCCTTCACCGGGGAGCTGTTTTTT. Its translation is CASNGGGAFTGELFF.

The CDR3 coding sequence is TGTGCCAGCAGCCTAGGGCCAGGGTTGGAGTACACCGGGGAGCTGTTTTTT. It encodes CASSLGPGLEYTGELFF. The gene calls are TRBV28 and TRBJ2-2, with D tentatively TRBD1 (5 bases). The V and J ends lost 6 bases and 3 bases respectively, with 20 bases between them. Germline CDR1 reads MDHEN; CDR2 reads SYDVKM. The CDR3 has 17 residues. The whole variable domain, remainder taken from reference TRBV28 and TRBJ2-2, is DVKVTQSSRYLVKRTGEKVFLECVQDMDHENMFWYRQDPGLGLRLIYFSYDVKMKEKGDIPEGYSVSREKKERFSLILESASTNQTSMYLCASSLGPGLEYTGELFFGEGSRLTVL.

The J gene is TRBJ1-1, the V gene TRBV2, with a tentative D call TRBD1 (5 bases). The CDR3 covers 14 residues. The germline V gene has CDR1 SNHLY and CDR2 FYNNEI. Between the trimmed V and J ends, which lost 4 bases and 5 bases, there was a span of 14 bases. The CDR3 sequence is CASSVEQGLTEAFF. The CDR3 coding sequence is TGTGCCAGCAGTGTAGAGCAGGGATTGACTGAAGCTTTCTTT.

This sequence joins TRBV7-2 and TRBJ2-1; 9 nucleotides agree with TRBD1. The CDR3 totals 15 residues. Germline loops: CDR1 SGHTA, CDR2 FQGNSA. Unmatched junction bases numbered 11, after V lost 5 bases and J lost 9 bases. The chain's CDR3 is CASSEMGQGFGEQFF. In DNA form, the CDR3 reads TGTGCCAGCAGCGAAATGGGACAGGGTTTCGGTGAGCAGTTCTTC.

The rearrangement joins TRBV7-2 to TRBJ2-7; D remains unclear. V lost 7 bases, J lost 4 bases, and 8 bases lay in between. Germline assignment: CDR1 SGHTA and CDR2 FQGNSA. The CDR3 totals 11 residues. This CDR3 is CASTTSYEQYF. CDR3 sequence (DNA): TGTGCCAGCACTACTTCTTACGAGCAGTACTTC.

The rearrangement joins TRBV5-1 to TRBJ2-1; TRBD1 matches at 12 bases. Germline lookup yields CDR1 SGHRS and CDR2 YFSETQ. After removal of 0 bases from V and 7 bases from J, the junction contained 2 bases not matched to a gene. This CDR3 is built from 15 residues. The CDR3 region has the DNA TGCGCCAGCAGCTTGGGGGACAGGGGGCGGAATGAGCAGTTCTTC. Its translation: CASSLGDRGRNEQFF.

The chain employs TRBV29-1 and TRBJ2-5; 9 bases fit TRBD2. Germline V gene lookup returns CDR1 SQVTM and CDR2 ANQGSEA. The CDR3 sequence is 14 residues long. V lost 3 bases and J lost 4; bases outside the gene matches: 6. CDR3 bases: TGCAGCGTTGATGCTCTAGCGGGGTTAGAGACCCAGTACTTC. Its protein is CSVDALAGLETQYF.

In its sample, this clone was seen once. The V gene is TRBV11-3, the J gene TRBJ2-7; TRBD1 matches 7 bases. The CDR3 totals 14 residues. Germline V gene lookup returns CDR1 SGHNT and CDR2 YENEEA. After removal of 5 bases from V and 5 bases from J, the junction contained 9 bases not matched to a gene. CDR3 residues: CASSALQGIHEQYF. CDR3 sequence (DNA): TGTGCCAGCAGCGCCCTACAGGGGATCCACGAGCAGTACTTC.

The J gene is TRBJ1-1, the V gene TRBV7-9, with D perhaps matching TRBD1 (5 bases). Germline V gene sequence: CDR1 SEHNR, CDR2 FQNEAQ (reference sequence). This CDR3 comprises 13 residues. Trimming took off 0 bases at V and 9 bases at J, with 11 bases between the two ends. CDR3 protein: CASSLATSGKAFF. DNA for the CDR3: TGTGCCAGCAGCTTAGCCACCTCAGGGAAAGCTTTCTTT.

The rearrangement links TRBV18 to TRBJ2-1; 10 nucleotides agree with TRBD1. The germline CDR1 and CDR2 sequences are KGHSH and LQKENI. This CDR3 has 16 amino acids. The J segment lost 6 bases and the V segment lost 3 bases, leaving 8 bases of the junction unmatched. CDR3 coding DNA: TGTGCCAGCTCACCGCAAGGGACAGGGGTTGGCAATGAGCAGTTCTTC. This translates into CASSPQGTGVGNEQFF. The full variable domain, completed using reference TRBV18 and TRBJ2-1, is NAGVMQNPRHLVRRRGQEARLRCSPMKGHSHVYWYRQLPEEGLKFMVYLQKENIIDESGMPKERFSAEFPKEGPSILRIQQVVRGDSAAYFCASSPQGTGVGNEQFFGPGTRLTVL.